This TCR beta chain originates from a study of technical replicates of blood from four donors. This CDR3 contains 15 residues. TCRdb's table, derived via immunoSEQ multiplex PCR, lists solely in-frame clones and lacks some. The sample consists of about 70,000 clones, over 85% of them appearing once. The TCR was taken from a human donor in good health. The J gene is TRBJ1-2, the V gene TRBV21-1; the table assigns TRBD1, which was not confirmed against the DNA. TRBV21-1 represents a pseudogene. Sequenced material: T cells isolated from PBMCs. Here the CDR3 DNA reads TGTGCCAGCAGCAAGACAGGGGTGCCCCACTATGGCTACACCTTC. It yields the protein CASSKTGVPHYGYTF.